Below are 12 T cell receptor beta chains sequenced from a single sample in a study of post-analysis software for immune sequencing data. Overall study results and limits: The study found TRBV5-6, TRBV5-1 and TRBV20-1 among 4 or 5 TRBV segments more frequent in patients than controls.

The library was made from cDNA and included unique molecular identifiers. MiXCR, run by TCRdb on the PCR reads, gives a single entry per CDR3 protein. The data contain 700,000 to 900,000 distinct CDR3 sequences, about 45% of them singletons. For these TCRs, the target antigens are not known. Sequenced: blood. The receptors here all came from a girl aged 10 to 17 with multiple sclerosis.

The chain couples TRBV7-8 to TRBJ1-2; D may be TRBD1 (5 bases). V lost 4 bases and J 0 bases, leaving 18 bases between the germline ends. The CDR3 is made up of 17 amino acids. Per germline, CDR1 SGHVS and CDR2 FQNEAQ. This chain's CDR3 is CASSSGMARGANYGYTF. CDR3 DNA sequence: TGTGCCAGCAGCTCGGGGATGGCCAGAGGGGCTAACTATGGCTACACCTTC.

This sequence joins TRBV24-1 and TRBJ2-1; D ambiguous. V was trimmed by 4 bases and J by 4 bases, leaving 10 bases between them. The CDR3 is made up of 14 amino acids. CDR1 and CDR2 from the germline V gene are KGHDR and SFDVKD. The CDR3 coding sequence is TGTGCCACCAGTGACCGTACCTTATACAATGAGCAGTTCTTC. Its translation: CATSDRTLYNEQFF.

The rearrangement joins TRBV7-8 to TRBJ2-3, with D unresolved. Germline assignment: CDR1 SGHVS and CDR2 FQNEAQ. The CDR3 runs to 14 residues. V gave up 1 base and J gave up 3 bases, with 8 bases separating them. As DNA, the CDR3 is TGTGCCAGCAGCTTAGTCAAGCTGACAGATACGCAGTATTTT. Protein: CASSLVKLTDTQYF. Full variable domain (missing parts from reference TRBV7-8 and TRBJ2-3): GAGVSQSPRYKVAKRGQDVALRCDPISGHVSLFWYQQALGQGPEFLTYFQNEAQLDKSGLPSDRFFAERPEGSVSTLKIQRTQQEDSAVYLCASSLVKLTDTQYFGPGTRLTVL.

This clonotype was seen a single time. V usage is TRBV25-1 and J usage is TRBJ1-1, with D unclear. The ends were cut back, 5 bases at V and 0 bases at J, with 7 bases in the middle. This CDR3 spans 13 amino acids. Germline V lookup: CDR1 MGHDK, CDR2 SYGVNS. CDR3 sequence: CASSPPLNTEAFF. The CDR3 DNA reads TGTGCCAGCAGTCCCCCATTGAACACTGAAGCTTTCTTT.

The rearrangement uses TRBV18 and TRBJ2-1, with 8 bases identical to TRBD2. Germline CDR1 KGHSH, CDR2 LQKENI. The V segment lost 0 bases and the J segment 5 bases; nucleotides outside the gene matches: 9. The CDR3 totals 17 residues. The CDR3 protein is CASSPPSGTRGNNEQFF. The CDR3 nucleotides read TGTGCCAGCTCACCACCGAGCGGGACTAGAGGGAACAATGAGCAGTTCTTC.

The chain uses TRBV20-1 and TRBJ2-1; no clear D. The CDR3 is 16 residues long. Trimming shortened V by 0 bases and J by 2 bases, and 14 bases separated the two germline ends. Per the germline V gene, CDR1 is DFQATT and CDR2 is SNEGSKA (reference sequence). The CDR3 here is CSARDMIGPTYNEQFF. The CDR3 bases are TGCAGTGCTAGAGATATGATTGGACCTACCTACAATGAGCAGTTCTTC.

The genes are TRBV3-1 and TRBJ2-6, with D tentatively TRBD2 (5 bases). The V gene's germline CDR1 is LGHDT and CDR2 YNNKEL (reference sequence). The ends were cut back, 0 bases at V and 1 base at J, with 7 bases in the middle. The CDR3 totals 16 residues. The CDR3 DNA follows: TGTGCCAGCAGCCAAGATGGGGAGTCTGGGGCCAACGTCCTGACTTTC. This sequence encodes CASSQDGESGANVLTF.

A few counts support this clonotype. CDR3 residues: CASSVGGVDGNYGYTF. CDR3 in DNA: TGTGCCAGCAGCGTAGGGGGGGTCGACGGGAACTATGGCTACACCTTC. This chain links TRBV9 with TRBJ1-2; the D gene is possibly TRBD1 (5 bases). This CDR3 spans 16 amino acids. V lost 0 bases to trimming and J lost 2 bases, with 14 bases between them. Germline-derived CDR1 and CDR2 are SGDLS and YYNGEE.

This rearrangement joins TRBV6-1 to TRBJ2-7; TRBD2 matches 11 bases. This CDR3 has 15 amino acids. The germline V gene has CDR1 MNHNS and CDR2 SASEGT. The V gene end was trimmed by 0 bases and the J gene end by 7 bases; junction bases not matched to a gene: 5. The CDR3: CASSEAASGRREQYF. As DNA, the CDR3 is TGTGCCAGCAGTGAAGCCGCTAGCGGGAGGCGTGAGCAGTACTTC.

This CDR3 reads CSARVSMNTEAFF. The CDR3 DNA sequence: TGCAGTGCTAGAGTTAGTATGAACACTGAAGCTTTCTTT. The chain joins TRBV20-1 to TRBJ1-1; D is undetermined. From germline, CDR1 is DFQATT and CDR2 SNEGSKA (reference sequence). With 1 base removed from V and 0 bases from J, the gap between germline ends came to 6 bases. The CDR3 consists of 13 residues.

The chain links TRBV12-3 or TRBV12-4 to TRBJ1-4; 7 nucleotides agree with TRBD1. The J segment lost 4 bases and the V segment lost 6 bases, leaving 5 bases of the junction unmatched. The CDR3 contains 14 residues. The CDR3 loop reads CASRLGQLNEKLFF. The CDR3 DNA reads TGTGCCAGCAGGCTGGGACAGCTTAATGAAAAACTGTTTTTT.

The genes are TRBV5-1 and TRBJ2-7, with D perhaps TRBD2 (5 bases). The length of the CDR3 is 14 residues. The germline V and J ends were trimmed by 4 bases and 3 bases, with 14 bases remaining between them. From germline, CDR1 is SGHRS and CDR2 YFSETQ. This CDR3 is CASSAGFQVYEQYF. The DNA of the CDR3 is TGCGCCAGCAGCGCGGGCTTTCAGGTCTACGAGCAGTACTTC.